The table lists the clone carrying this TCR beta chain with a few counts. Its antigen is undetermined. This entry comes from a study of post-analysis software for immune sequencing data. Study-wide results and caveats: Significantly lower normalized Chao1 diversity was found in patients with multiple sclerosis relative to controls. With TRBV5-6, TRBV5-1 and TRBV20-1 included, five TRBV segments were more frequent in patients than in controls. The authors found that F measure strongly co-clustered same-batch samples.

Carried by the TCR beta cDNA libraries were unique molecular identifiers. TCRdb re-called the PCR reads through MiXCR, storing one row per CDR3 protein. This table holds over 700,000 distinct CDR3 sequences, 25% to 30% found once. Germline V gene data show CDR1 as SGHTA and CDR2 as FQGNSA. V was clipped by 4 bases and J by 5 bases; unmatched bases: 5. This CDR3 is 15 amino acids long. The sequence was obtained from a girl aged 10-17 years with multiple sclerosis. Sequenced material: blood. The rearrangement uses TRBV7-2 and TRBJ1-4, with 9 bases matching TRBD1. The CDR3, as DNA: TGTGCCAGCAGCTCGACAGGGGGGGAAAATGAAAAACTGTTTTTT. Protein sequence: CASSSTGGENEKLFF.